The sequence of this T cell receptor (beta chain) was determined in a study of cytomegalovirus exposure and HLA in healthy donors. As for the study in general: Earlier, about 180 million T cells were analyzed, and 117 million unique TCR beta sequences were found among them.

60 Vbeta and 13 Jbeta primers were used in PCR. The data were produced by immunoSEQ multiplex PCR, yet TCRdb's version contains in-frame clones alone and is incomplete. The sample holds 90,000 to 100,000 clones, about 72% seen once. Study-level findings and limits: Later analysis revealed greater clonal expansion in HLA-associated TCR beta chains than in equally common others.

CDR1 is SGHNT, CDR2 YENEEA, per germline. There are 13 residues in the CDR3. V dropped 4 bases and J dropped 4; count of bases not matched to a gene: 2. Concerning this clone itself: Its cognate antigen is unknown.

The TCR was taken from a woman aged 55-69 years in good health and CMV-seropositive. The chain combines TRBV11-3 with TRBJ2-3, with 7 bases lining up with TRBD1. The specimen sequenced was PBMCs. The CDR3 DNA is TGTGCCAGCAGCTCAGGGGGTCCAGATACGCAGTATTTT. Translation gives CASSSGGPDTQYF.